The 15 T cell receptor beta chains listed next were all sequenced from one sample in a study of shared clonotypes between healthy human individuals. The assay was immunoSEQ multiplex PCR, and TCRdb's table has in-frame clones only and misses some. The sample carries roughly 2,000,000 clones, around 96% recorded once. Positively selected for CCR7, the CD45RO-negative cells used as naive CD8 cells excluded terminally differentiated effector memory CD45RA+ cells. The sequencing sample was made of naive CD8+ T cells sorted from blood. The source is a man aged 18-30 years in good health.

The chain employs TRBV10-1 and TRBJ1-2, with D hard to call. Germline values: CDR1 WNHNN, CDR2 SYGVQD (reference sequence). This CDR3 spans 19 amino acids. V was pared by 8 bases and J by 4 bases, with 32 bases between. CDR3 nucleotides: TGCGCCAGCGGCCCCCCAGCGACGGAGACTTCCCTAGGCTTCTATGGCTACACCTTC. Translating it yields CASGPPATETSLGFYGYTF.

Details on this clone: Other DNA sequences in the same sample also yield this CDR3. The chain employs TRBV13 and TRBJ1-5; D is perhaps TRBD1 (5 bases). Germline V lookup: CDR1 PRHDT, CDR2 FYEKMQ (reference sequence). Trimming stripped 2 bases from V and 4 bases from J, with 9 bases between. The CDR3 contains 14 residues. The CDR3 DNA reads as TGTGCCAGCAGCTTAAGGGGCAGTAATCAGCCCCAGCATTTT. It encodes CASSLRGSNQPQHF.

CDR3 loop: CSVEDSGQRVDEQFF. CDR3 coding DNA: TGCAGCGTTGAAGACTCCGGACAGAGGGTGGATGAGCAGTTCTTC. The chain carries TRBV29-1 and TRBJ2-1, with D perhaps matching TRBD1 (6 bases). In germline, CDR1 is SQVTM, CDR2 ANQGSEA. The CDR3 extends over 15 amino acids. Trimming removed 0 bases at V and 8 bases at J, with 17 bases between.

This clone was detected only once. This chain uses TRBV5-6 with TRBJ2-1, with TRBD2 matching over 13 bases. V shed 2 bases, J shed 8 bases, and the junction held 7 bases outside the gene matches. The CDR3 sequence is 16 residues long. Germline V gene sequence: CDR1 SGHDT, CDR2 YYEEEE. The CDR3 is CASSFPTSGGADEQFF. The CDR3 DNA sequence: TGTGCCAGCAGCTTTCCTACTAGCGGGGGGGCCGATGAGCAGTTCTTC. Together with reference TRBV5-6 and TRBJ2-1, the CDR3 gives the full variable domain: DAGVTQSPTHLIKTRGQQVTLRCSPKSGHDTVSWYQQALGQGPQFIFQYYEEEERQRGNFPDRFSGHQFPNYSSELNVNALLLGDSALYLCASSFPTSGGADEQFFGPGTRLTVL.

As concerns this clone: Germline is not matched at one junction end, which may reflect a read error. This chain uses TRBV7-7 with TRBJ2-7; a possible D gene is TRBD1 (6 bases). CDR3 length: 15 amino acids. The germline gives CDR1 SSHAT, CDR2 FNYEAQ (reference sequence). The CDR3 here is CASSQGSGSTYEQYF. CDR3 nucleotides: TGTGCTAGCAGCCAGGGGTCGGGATCCACCTACGAGCAGTACTTC.

The chain carries TRBV4-3 and TRBJ2-3, with D perhaps assigned TRBD1 or TRBD2 (5 bases each). The CDR3 spans 16 residues. V shed 1 base and J shed 4 bases, with 15 bases lying between them. In germline, CDR1 is LGHNA, CDR2 YSLEER. The CDR3 here is CASSQGGSGPADTQYF. The CDR3 bases are TGCGCCAGCAGCCAAGGGGGCAGCGGCCCAGCAGATACGCAGTATTTT.

V gene TRBV7-9 combines with J gene TRBJ2-1; 13 bases match TRBD2. CDR1 is SEHNR and CDR2 is FQNEAQ in the germline V gene (reference sequence). J was trimmed by 0 bases and V by 6 bases; bases with no gene match: 11. This CDR3 has 19 residues. The CDR3 DNA reads as TGTGCCAGCAGTCCGGAATGGGGACTAGCGGGAAGCTCCTACAATGAGCAGTTCTTC. It codes for CASSPEWGLAGSSYNEQFF.

To note about this clone: Other DNA sequences of this sample code for an identical CDR3. V gene TRBV7-9 combines with J gene TRBJ2-7; 8 bases match TRBD1. This CDR3 has 15 amino acids. Trimming took 2 bases from V and 3 from J; bases not matched to a gene: 6. The germline gives CDR1 SEHNR, CDR2 FQNEAQ (reference sequence). As DNA, the CDR3 is TGTGCCAGCAGCTTATTGGCAGGGGGCATCTACGAGCAGTACTTC. It yields the protein CASSLLAGGIYEQYF. Using reference TRBV7-9 and TRBJ2-7 for the parts outside the CDR3, the full variable domain is DTGVSQNPRHKITKRGQNVTFRCDPISEHNRLYWYRQTLGQGPEFLTYFQNEAQLEKSRLLSDRFSAERPKGSFSTLEIQRTEQGDSAMYLCASSLLAGGIYEQYFGPGTRLTVT.

The rearrangement links TRBV30 to TRBJ2-7; D may be TRBD1 or TRBD2 (5 bases each). CDR1 and CDR2 from the germline V gene are GTSNPN and SVGIG (reference sequence). This CDR3 comprises 12 residues. Trimming removed 1 base from V and 7 bases from J, with 11 bases in between. CDR3: CAWSDQGREQYF. The CDR3 DNA follows: TGTGCCTGGAGTGATCAGGGACGGGAGCAGTACTTC.

With regard to this clone: A junction end diverges from the germline sequence, so it may reflect a read error. Distinct nucleotide sequences in the sample also encode this CDR3. The J gene is TRBJ2-1, the V gene TRBV30; tentative D call: TRBD2 (6 bases). CDR1 and CDR2 (germline): GTSNPN, SVGIG (reference sequence). The CDR3 extends over 13 amino acids. Written as DNA, the CDR3 is TGTGCTTGGAGTGTTAGTAGCGGCTATGAGCAGTTCTTC. Encoded protein: CAWSVSSGYEQFF.

The genes are TRBV5-5 and TRBJ2-7; maybe TRBD1 (5 bases). This CDR3 comprises 15 residues. From germline, CDR1 is SGHKS and CDR2 YYEKEE (reference sequence). V lost 5 bases, J lost 0 bases, and 15 bases lay in between. The CDR3 spells CASSDTGAISYEQYF. CDR3 DNA: TGTGCCAGCAGTGATACAGGAGCCATCTCCTACGAGCAGTACTTC.

A note on this clone: The identical CDR3 is also encoded by other nucleotide sequences in the sample. This sequence joins TRBV28 and TRBJ2-7; 12 bases agree with TRBD2. Germline-derived CDR1 and CDR2 are MDHEN and SYDVKM. CDR3 length equals 14 residues. The V segment lost 7 bases and the J segment 2 bases; nucleotides outside the gene matches: 3. For the CDR3, the DNA is TGTGCCAGCACTCTAGCGGGGGGGCCCTACGAGCAGTACTTC. It is translated as CASTLAGGPYEQYF.

With respect to this clone: In the same sample, other DNA sequences code for this CDR3. This chain links TRBV4-1 with TRBJ1-1; D not certain. Looked up from germline, CDR1 is MGHRA and CDR2 is YSYEKL. CDR3 length: 13 amino acids. The ends were cut back, 4 bases at V and 1 base at J, with 7 bases in the middle. As DNA, the CDR3 is TGCGCCAGCAGCCCCCGACAGAACACTGAAGCTTTCTTT. It is translated as CASSPRQNTEAFF.

To note about this clone: This probably arose from a read error, given a far larger clone one base away. This chain links TRBV7-9 with TRBJ1-1; D is ambiguous. The CDR3 extends over 15 amino acids. Germline values: CDR1 SEHNR, CDR2 FQNEAQ (reference sequence). V dropped 1 base and J dropped 3 bases, with 12 bases sitting between them. The DNA for the CDR3 is TGTGCCAGCAGCTTAGTATTCGGGAGGGACACTGAAGCTTTCTTT. Its translation is CASSLVFGRDTEAFF. Full variable domain (outside the CDR3, taken from reference TRBV7-9 and TRBJ1-1): DTGVSQNPRHKITKRGQNVTFRCDPISEHNRLYWYRQTLGQGPEFLTYFQNEAQLEKSRLLSDRFSAERPKGSFSTLEIQRTEQGDSAMYLCASSLVFGRDTEAFFGQGTRLTVV.

The V and J genes are TRBV10-3 and TRBJ1-1, with D perhaps TRBD1 (6 bases). The germline V and J ends were trimmed by 0 bases and 3 bases, with 17 bases remaining between them. Looked up from germline, CDR1 is ENHRY and CDR2 is SYGVKD. The CDR3 covers 17 residues. The CDR3 here is CAISESDGGREDTEAFF. CDR3 nucleotides: TGTGCCATCAGTGAGTCAGACGGGGGCAGGGAGGACACTGAAGCTTTCTTT.